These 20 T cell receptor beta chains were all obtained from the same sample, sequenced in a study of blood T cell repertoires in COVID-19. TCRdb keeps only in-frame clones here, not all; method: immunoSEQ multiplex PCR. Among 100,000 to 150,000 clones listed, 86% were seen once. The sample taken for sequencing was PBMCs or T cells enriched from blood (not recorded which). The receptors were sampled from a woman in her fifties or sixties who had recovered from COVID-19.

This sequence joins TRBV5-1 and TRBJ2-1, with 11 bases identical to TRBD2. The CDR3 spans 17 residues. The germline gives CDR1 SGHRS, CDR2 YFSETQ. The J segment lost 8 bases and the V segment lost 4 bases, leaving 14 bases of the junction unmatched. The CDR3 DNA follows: TGCGCCAGCAGCCTTACAAGCCTAGCGGGGGGTGGGGATGAGCAGTTCTTC. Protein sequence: CASSLTSLAGGGDEQFF.

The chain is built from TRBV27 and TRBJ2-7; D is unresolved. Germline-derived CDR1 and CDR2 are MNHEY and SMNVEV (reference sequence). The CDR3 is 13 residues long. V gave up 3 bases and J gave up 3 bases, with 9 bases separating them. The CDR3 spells CASSLSHYYEQYF. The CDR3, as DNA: TGTGCCAGCAGTTTGAGTCATTACTACGAGCAGTACTTC.

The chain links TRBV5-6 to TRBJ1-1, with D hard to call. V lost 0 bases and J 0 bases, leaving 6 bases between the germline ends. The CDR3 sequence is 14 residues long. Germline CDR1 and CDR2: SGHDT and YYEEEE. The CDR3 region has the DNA TGTGCCAGCAGCTTGGTTGTCATGAACACTGAAGCTTTCTTT. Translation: CASSLVVMNTEAFF.

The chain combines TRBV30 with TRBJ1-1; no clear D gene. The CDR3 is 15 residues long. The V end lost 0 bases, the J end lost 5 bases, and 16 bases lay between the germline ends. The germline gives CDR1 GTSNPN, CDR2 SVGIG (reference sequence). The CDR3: CAWSVVREVGTEAFF. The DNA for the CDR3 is TGTGCCTGGAGTGTAGTCCGAGAGGTAGGTACTGAAGCTTTCTTT.

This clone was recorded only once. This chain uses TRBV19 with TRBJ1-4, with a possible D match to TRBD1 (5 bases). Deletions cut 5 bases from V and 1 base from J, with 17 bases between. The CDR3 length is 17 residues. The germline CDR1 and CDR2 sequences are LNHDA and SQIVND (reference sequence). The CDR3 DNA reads TGTGCCAGTAGTGTTGACAGAAAGGGTCGAACTAATGAAAAACTGTTTTTT. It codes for CASSVDRKGRTNEKLFF.

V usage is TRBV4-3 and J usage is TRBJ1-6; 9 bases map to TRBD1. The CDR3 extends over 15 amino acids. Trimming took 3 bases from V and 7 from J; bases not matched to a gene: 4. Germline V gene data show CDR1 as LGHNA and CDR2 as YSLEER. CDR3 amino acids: CASSQEGQGNSPLHF. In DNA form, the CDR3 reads TGCGCCAGCAGCCAGGAAGGACAGGGGAATTCACCCCTCCACTTT.

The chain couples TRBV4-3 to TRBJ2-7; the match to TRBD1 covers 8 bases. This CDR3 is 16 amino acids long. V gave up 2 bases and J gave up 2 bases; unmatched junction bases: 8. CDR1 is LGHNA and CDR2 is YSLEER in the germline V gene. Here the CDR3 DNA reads TGCGCCAGCAGCCAATCCCAAAACAGGGGGACCTACGAGCAGTACTTC. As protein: CASSQSQNRGTYEQYF.

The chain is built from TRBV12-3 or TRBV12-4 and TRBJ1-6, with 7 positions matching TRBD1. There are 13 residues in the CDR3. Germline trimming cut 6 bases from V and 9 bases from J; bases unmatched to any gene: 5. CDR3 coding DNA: TGTGCCAGCAGGCATGACAGGGCTTCACCCCTCCACTTT. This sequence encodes CASRHDRASPLHF.

CDR3 nucleotide sequence: TGTGCCAGCAGGGACAGGGAGGGCAATCAGCCCCAGCATTTT. Amino acid sequence: CASRDREGNQPQHF. The V gene is TRBV2, the J gene TRBJ1-5; 8 bases align to TRBD1. V trimming: 6 bases; J trimming: 2 bases; junction bases outside the gene matches: 3. Germline V lookup: CDR1 SNHLY, CDR2 FYNNEI. The CDR3 runs to 14 residues.

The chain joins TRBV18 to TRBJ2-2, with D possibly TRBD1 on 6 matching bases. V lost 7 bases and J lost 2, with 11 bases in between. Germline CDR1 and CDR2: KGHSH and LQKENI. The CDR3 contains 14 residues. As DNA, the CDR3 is TGTGCCAGCTTCCGACAGGAAAACACCGGGGAGCTGTTTTTT. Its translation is CASFRQENTGELFF.

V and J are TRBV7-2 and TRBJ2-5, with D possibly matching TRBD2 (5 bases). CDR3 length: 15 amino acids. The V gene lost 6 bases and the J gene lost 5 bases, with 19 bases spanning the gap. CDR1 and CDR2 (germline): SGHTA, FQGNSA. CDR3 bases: TGTGCCAGCAGTTCCGAGGGCCGGTTTTGGGAGACCCAGTACTTC. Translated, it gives CASSSEGRFWETQYF.

CDR3 coding DNA: TGTGCCAGCAGCCCGCACAGTAGTAACACTGAAGCTTTCTTT. Its protein is CASSPHSSNTEAFF. This chain links TRBV9 with TRBJ1-1, with D uncertain. In germline, CDR1 is SGDLS, CDR2 YYNGEE. CDR3 length: 14 amino acids. Trimming left V 4 bases short and J 2 bases short, with 12 bases between. Variable domain in full (rest from reference TRBV9 and TRBJ1-1): DSGVTQTPKHLITATGQRVTLRCSPRSGDLSVYWYQQSLDQGLQFLIQYYNGEERAKGNILERFSAQQFPDLHSELNLSSLELGDSALYFCASSPHSSNTEAFFGQGTRLTVV.

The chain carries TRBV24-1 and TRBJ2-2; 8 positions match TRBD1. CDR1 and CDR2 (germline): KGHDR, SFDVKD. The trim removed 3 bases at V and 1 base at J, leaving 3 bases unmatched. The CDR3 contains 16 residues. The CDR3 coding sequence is TGTGCCACCAGTGATAACGGACAGGGGAACACCGGGGAGCTGTTTTTT. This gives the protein CATSDNGQGNTGELFF.

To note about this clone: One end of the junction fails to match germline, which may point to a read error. The CDR3 here is CASSFGTSGYNEQFF. CDR3 sequence (DNA): TGTGCTAGCAGCTTCGGGACTAGCGGCTACAATGAGCAGTTCTTC. The V call is TRBV7-7, the J call TRBJ2-1; 11 bases agree with TRBD2. CDR1 is SSHAT, CDR2 FNYEAQ, per germline (reference sequence). The CDR3 has 15 amino acids. The full variable domain, completed using reference TRBV7-7 and TRBJ2-1, is GAGVSQSPRYKVTKRGQDVTLRCDPISSHATLYWYQQALGQGPEFLTYFNYEAQPDKSGLPSDRFSAERPEGSISTLTIQRTEQRDSAMYRCASSFGTSGYNEQFFGPGTRLTVL.

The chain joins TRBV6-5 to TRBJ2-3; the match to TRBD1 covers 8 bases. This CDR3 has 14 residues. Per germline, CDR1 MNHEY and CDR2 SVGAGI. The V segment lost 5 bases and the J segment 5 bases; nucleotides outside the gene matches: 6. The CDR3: CASSRQGLGDTQYF. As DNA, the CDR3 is TGTGCCAGCAGTAGACAGGGGTTGGGAGATACGCAGTATTTT.

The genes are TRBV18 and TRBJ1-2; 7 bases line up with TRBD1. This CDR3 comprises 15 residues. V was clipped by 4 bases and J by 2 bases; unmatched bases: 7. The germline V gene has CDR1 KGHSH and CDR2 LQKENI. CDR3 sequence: CASSQGQQSNYGYTF. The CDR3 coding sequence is TGTGCCAGCTCACAGGGACAGCAATCGAACTATGGCTACACCTTC.

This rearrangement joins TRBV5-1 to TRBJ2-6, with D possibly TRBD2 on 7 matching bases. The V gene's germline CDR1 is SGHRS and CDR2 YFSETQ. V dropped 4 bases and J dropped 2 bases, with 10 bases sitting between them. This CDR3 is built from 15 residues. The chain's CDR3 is CASSRGGAGANVLTF. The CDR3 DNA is TGCGCCAGCAGCAGGGGGGGAGCTGGGGCCAACGTCCTGACTTTC. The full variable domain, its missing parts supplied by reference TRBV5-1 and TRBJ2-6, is KAGVTQTPRYLIKTRGQQVTLSCSPISGHRSVSWYQQTPGQGLQFLFEYFSETQRNKGNFPGRFSGRQFSNSRSEMNVSTLELGDSALYLCASSRGGAGANVLTFGAGSRLTVL.

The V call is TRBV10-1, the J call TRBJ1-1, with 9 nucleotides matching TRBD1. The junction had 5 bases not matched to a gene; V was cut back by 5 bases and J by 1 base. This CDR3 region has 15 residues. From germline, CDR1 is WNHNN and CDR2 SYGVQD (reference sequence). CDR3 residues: CASSRQGDWNTEAFF. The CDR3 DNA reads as TGCGCCAGCAGTAGACAGGGGGATTGGAACACTGAAGCTTTCTTT.

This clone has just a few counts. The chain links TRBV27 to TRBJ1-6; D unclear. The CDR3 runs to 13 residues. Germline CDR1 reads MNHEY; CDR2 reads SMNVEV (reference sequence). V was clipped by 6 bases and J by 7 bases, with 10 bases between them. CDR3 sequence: CASSLAENSPLHF. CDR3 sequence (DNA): TGTGCCAGCAGCCTCGCCGAGAATTCACCCCTCCACTTT.

This chain's CDR3 is CASSLQGTNTEAFF. In DNA form, the CDR3 reads TGTGCCAGCAGCTTACAGGGCACGAACACTGAAGCTTTCTTT. This chain joins TRBV7-6 and TRBJ1-1, with D perhaps matching TRBD1 (5 bases). V was shortened by 2 bases and J by 1 base, with 8 bases between the two germline ends. The CDR3 contains 14 residues. Germline V gives CDR1 SGHVS, CDR2 FNYEAQ.